These 8 T cell receptor beta chains were all obtained from the same sample, sequenced in a study of T cells after posttransplantation cyclophosphamide. The data were produced by immunoSEQ multiplex PCR, yet TCRdb's version contains in-frame clones alone and is incomplete. The data show 8,500 to 9,500 clones, 95% to 99% seen once. Sequencing was performed on naive CD8+ T cells sorted from PBMCs. The source of these receptors is a man aged 50 or older in good health, CMV-negative, and a related stem cell transplant donor.

The CDR3 protein is CASSGPGLAGGGNEQFF. CDR3 nucleotides: TGCGCCAGCAGTGGCCCCGGACTAGCGGGAGGCGGTAATGAGCAGTTCTTC. V gene TRBV10-1 combines with J gene TRBJ2-1; the match to TRBD2 covers 14 bases. V was clipped by 4 bases and J by 7 bases; unmatched bases: 9. The germline V gene has CDR1 WNHNN and CDR2 SYGVQD (reference sequence). This CDR3 spans 17 amino acids.

V usage is TRBV5-4 and J usage is TRBJ2-7, with D uncertain. The V gene's germline CDR1 is SGHNT and CDR2 YYREEE (reference sequence). The CDR3 consists of 12 residues. Trimming took 0 bases from V and 5 from J, leaving 6 bases between them. The CDR3 loop is CASSLDANEQYF. The DNA for the CDR3 is TGTGCCAGCAGCTTGGACGCTAACGAGCAGTACTTC.

CDR3 in amino acids: CASSEQWGGGNQPQHF. DNA of the CDR3: TGTGCCAGCAGCGAGCAGTGGGGGGGCGGCAATCAGCCCCAGCATTTT. The V gene is TRBV7-8, the J gene TRBJ1-5; weak D call: TRBD1 (6 bases). Germline V gene data show CDR1 as SGHVS and CDR2 as FQNEAQ. The CDR3 is made up of 16 amino acids. V gave up 5 bases and J gave up 2 bases, with 16 bases separating them. Filled out from reference TRBV7-8 and TRBJ1-5, the complete variable domain reads GAGVSQSPRYKVAKRGQDVALRCDPISGHVSLFWYQQALGQGPEFLTYFQNEAQLDKSGLPSDRFFAERPEGSVSTLKIQRTQQEDSAVYLCASSEQWGGGNQPQHFGDGTRLSIL.

This chain uses TRBV6-6 with TRBJ2-1; 7 bases align to TRBD1. From germline, CDR1 is MNHNY and CDR2 SVGAGI (reference sequence). The CDR3 contains 15 residues. The trim removed 0 bases at V and 7 bases at J, leaving 6 bases unmatched. Here the CDR3 DNA reads TGTGCCAGCAGTTACTCCAGGGGGTTGTTTAATGAGCAGTTCTTC. It encodes CASSYSRGLFNEQFF.

The rearrangement joins TRBV27 to TRBJ1-1; 8 positions match TRBD1. The CDR3 contains 14 residues. The V gene's germline CDR1 is MNHEY and CDR2 SMNVEV (reference sequence). V shed 5 bases, J shed 1 base, and the junction held 3 bases outside the gene matches. The CDR3 DNA is TGTGCCAGCAGTATTACAGGGGGGAACACTGAAGCTTTCTTT. Amino acids: CASSITGGNTEAFF.

The rearrangement links TRBV7-8 to TRBJ1-1; 9 nucleotides agree with TRBD1. The CDR3 is made up of 16 amino acids. V trimming: 5 bases; J trimming: 1 base; junction bases outside the gene matches: 8. Germline CDR1 reads SGHVS; CDR2 reads FQNEAQ. The CDR3 DNA follows: TGTGCCAGCAGCCCTACAGGGGGCTATCAGAACACTGAAGCTTTCTTT. Its protein is CASSPTGGYQNTEAFF.

This sequence joins TRBV4-1 and TRBJ1-4, with D possibly being TRBD1 (5 bases). Germline loops: CDR1 MGHRA, CDR2 YSYEKL. The CDR3 totals 13 residues. Trimming cost V 6 bases and J 10 bases, with 15 bases left between them. The CDR3 bases are TGCGCCAGCAGGCAGACTCCGGGGGGAAAACTGTTTTTT. Translated, it gives CASRQTPGGKLFF.

The rearrangement links TRBV9 to TRBJ2-7, with D possibly being TRBD2 (7 bases). Germline V gene data show CDR1 as SGDLS and CDR2 as YYNGEE. The CDR3 extends over 15 amino acids. Between the trimmed V and J ends, which lost 2 bases and 2 bases, there was a span of 14 bases. Here the CDR3 DNA reads TGTGCCAGCAGCGTTTTCGGGGGGCACACCTACGAGCAGTACTTC. The encoded protein is CASSVFGGHTYEQYF.